The rows below give T cell receptor beta chains drawn from one sample of a study of T cells in Graves' hyperthyroidism and ophthalmopathy. One entry per CDR3 protein results from TCRdb running MiXCR on the multiplex PCR reads. The table lists 490,000 or so distinct CDR3 sequences, about 16% of them singletons. The specimen sequenced was blood. The origin of the receptors is a woman between 25 and 40 years old with Graves' ophthalmopathy. The CDR3 runs from the conserved cysteine through the conserved F or W.

TRBJ2-7,TRBV5-1,CASSLGRNEQYF
TRBJ2-7,TRBV30,CAWSVGVGGSLYEQYF
TRBJ2-3,TRBV7-8,CASSPLRPGQGTDTQYF
TRBJ1-1,TRBV10-3,CAISEPGRVNTEAFF
TRBJ2-5,TRBV28,CASRPPGTGGQETQYF
TRBJ1-2,TRBV5-6,CASSTQQVSYSGYTF
TRBJ2-7,TRBV5-1,CASSLRGTSEQYF
TRBJ1-2,TRBV6-5,CASSSLRFGGDGYTF
TRBJ2-1,TRBV2,CASRSPRFSASSYNEQFF
TRBJ1-1,TRBV5-1,CASSPGTTTEAFF
TRBJ2-5,TRBV2,CASSFDRSEETQYF
TRBJ2-2,TRBV7-2,CASSLYTAGELFF
TRBJ2-3,TRBV20-1,CSARSFLGSFTDTQYF
TRBJ1-3,TRBV28,CASSFSVEGGEAGNTIYF
TRBJ2-3,TRBV6-1,CASSRLAASTDTQYF
TRBJ2-1,TRBV18,CASSQFAGQGGDEQFF
TRBJ2-3,TRBV20-1,CSALGGSTDTQYF
TRBJ2-5,TRBV11-2,CASSMGDWSQETQYF
TRBJ1-1,TRBV7-2,CASSLFTEAGTEAFF
TRBJ1-1,TRBV6-1,CASTSRPGQGLAEAFF
TRBJ2-1,TRBV7-9,CASSPPTSESYNEQFF
TRBJ2-3,TRBV7-6,CASSLTGSQTDTQYF
TRBJ2-7,TRBV10-3,CAISEATGRAYEQYF
TRBJ2-7,TRBV6-2/TRBV6-3,CASSYPGRGYEQYF
TRBJ2-7,TRBV6-1,CASRKSGTGNYEQYF
TRBJ2-3,TRBV3-1,CASSQDPRLAGADTQYF
TRBJ2-7,TRBV11-2,CASSLGGGTGLYEQYF
TRBJ2-7,TRBV7-2,CASSLVPSVGEQYF
TRBJ1-1,TRBV6-2/TRBV6-3,CASSYSTGPLMNTEAFF
TRBJ2-7,TRBV12-3/TRBV12-4,CASKPGGAVEQYF
TRBJ1-2,TRBV20-1,CSALGFGYGYTF
TRBJ2-7,TRBV20-1,CSASGNSYEQYF
TRBJ2-7,TRBV29-1,CSVVLTSGSIEQYF
TRBJ2-1,TRBV18,CASSPQGLGGNEQFF
TRBJ1-3,TRBV6-9,CASSHGPGGGIGNTIYF